This is a list of T cell receptor beta chains from one sample in a study of cytomegalovirus exposure and HLA in healthy donors. Clones were sequenced by immunoSEQ multiplex PCR, and TCRdb holds only the in-frame ones, with some missing. The sample shows 170,000 or so clones, roughly 80% of them seen only once. The sequencing input was PBMCs. These receptors were collected from a woman aged 50 to 65 in good health and CMV-seronegative. Each CDR3 is given with its conserved first and last residue. The order of the fields is J gene, V gene, clone size, D gene, CDR3 DNA, CDR3 protein. D genes are given only for firm matches. The size of a clone is reported for some rows only, either as once, few or many, or as a class for expanded clones.

J: TRBJ1-2; V: TRBV10-3; size: NA; D: NA; DNA: TGTGCCATCAGTGAGGAGCGGGCCTCCTATGGCTACACCTTC; CDR3: CAISEERASYGYTF
J: TRBJ2-7; V: TRBV19; size: NA; D: NA; DNA: TGTGCCAGTAGTATGGGGCGAGGATTCTACGAGCAGTACTTC; CDR3: CASSMGRGFYEQYF
J: TRBJ1-2; V: TRBV27; size: NA; D: NA; DNA: TGTGCCAGCAGTTTAGCCCCTAACAGGCTAGGCTACACCTTC; CDR3: CASSLAPNRLGYTF
J: TRBJ1-5; V: TRBV28; size: NA; D: TRBD1; DNA: TGTGCCAGCAGTCCCCCGACAGGGAGTCAGCCCCAGCATTTT; CDR3: CASSPPTGSQPQHF
J: TRBJ2-7; V: TRBV5-5; size: NA; D: NA; DNA: TGTGCCAGCAGCTCAGGCAGAACCTACGAGCAGTACTTC; CDR3: CASSSGRTYEQYF
J: TRBJ1-5; V: TRBV28; size: NA; D: TRBD1; DNA: TGTGCCAGATCGACAGGGGGGCAGCCCCAGCATTTT; CDR3: CARSTGGQPQHF
J: TRBJ2-1; V: TRBV9; size: NA; D: NA; DNA: TGTGCCAGCAGCGTAGGACTAGGTTTCGACAATGAGCAGTTCTTC; CDR3: CASSVGLGFDNEQFF
J: TRBJ1-5; V: TRBV4-3; size: NA; D: NA; DNA: TGCGCCAGCAGCCAAGGCGAGAATCAGCCCCAGCATTTT; CDR3: CASSQGENQPQHF
J: TRBJ1-6; V: TRBV2; size: few; D: NA; DNA: TGTGCCAGCTTGAGGGAACATTCACCCCTCCACTTT; CDR3: CASLREHSPLHF
J: TRBJ2-7; V: TRBV28; size: NA; D: TRBD2; DNA: TGTGCCAGCAGTTTATTAGCGGGAGGGAAGGACGAGCAGTGCTTC; CDR3: CASSLLAGGKDEQCF
J: TRBJ2-3; V: TRBV28; size: NA; D: TRBD2; DNA: TGTGCCAGCAGTTTCATTCTCCGGGGGGGCACAGATACGCAGTATTTT; CDR3: CASSFILRGGTDTQYF
J: TRBJ2-7; V: TRBV7-6; size: NA; D: TRBD1; DNA: TGTGCCAGCAGCACACGGGACAGGGGGGACGAGCAGTACTTC; CDR3: CASSTRDRGDEQYF
J: TRBJ2-2; V: TRBV6-5; size: NA; D: NA; DNA: TGTGCCAGCATCGAACCCGGAGGCACCGGGGAGCTGTTTTTT; CDR3: CASIEPGGTGELFF
J: TRBJ2-5; V: TRBV5-5; size: NA; D: TRBD2; DNA: TGTGCCAGCAGCTCGGGACTAGCAGCTCAAGAGACCCAGTACTTC; CDR3: CASSSGLAAQETQYF
J: TRBJ1-5; V: TRBV4-2; size: once; D: TRBD1; DNA: TGTGCCAGCAGCCAAGAAGGGACCGGGACAGGGTATGGGGGGAGCAATCAGCCCCAGCATTTT; CDR3: CASSQEGTGTGYGGSNQPQHF
J: TRBJ2-3; V: TRBV28; size: NA; D: NA; DNA: TGTGCCAGCAGTTTATTACTAGGGGGTACAGATACGCAGTATTTT; CDR3: CASSLLLGGTDTQYF
J: TRBJ2-2; V: TRBV18; size: NA; D: TRBD2; DNA: TGTGCCAGCTCGCCGACTAGCGGGAGTTCCCACACCGGGGAGCTGTTTTTT; CDR3: CASSPTSGSSHTGELFF
J: TRBJ2-1; V: TRBV5-1; size: NA; D: TRBD1; DNA: TGCGCCAGCAGAAAAAACACAGGGGGCTCCTACAATGAGCAGTTCTTC; CDR3: CASRKNTGGSYNEQFF
J: TRBJ2-7; V: TRBV18; size: NA; D: NA; DNA: TGTGCCAGCTCAGTCCCGGGGATCACATCCTACGAGCAGTACTTC; CDR3: CASSVPGITSYEQYF
J: TRBJ2-3; V: TRBV7-3; size: NA; D: NA; DNA: TGTGCCAGCAGCTTAATCGGGGGAGATACGCAGTATTTT; CDR3: CASSLIGGDTQYF
J: TRBJ1-2; V: TRBV6-5; size: NA; D: TRBD1; DNA: TGTGCCAGCAGTTACTCTTGGGACAGAGGAGGCTACACCTTC; CDR3: CASSYSWDRGGYTF
J: TRBJ2-7; V: TRBV4-1; size: NA; D: TRBD1; DNA: TGCGCCAGCAGCCAGGTGGTGCAGGGGGCTTCCTACGAGCAGTACTTC; CDR3: CASSQVVQGASYEQYF
J: TRBJ2-1; V: TRBV11-2; size: NA; D: NA; DNA: TGTGCCAGCAGCTTAGGCGGAACCGGGGTGGATGAGCAGTTCTTC; CDR3: CASSLGGTGVDEQFF
J: TRBJ1-1; V: TRBV11-2; size: NA; D: TRBD1; DNA: TGTGCCAGCAGCCCTTACAAAAAGGGACAGGGGGGCACTGAAGCTTTCTTT; CDR3: CASSPYKKGQGGTEAFF
J: TRBJ1-1; V: TRBV7-8; size: NA; D: TRBD1; DNA: TGTGCCAGCAGCAAACGGACAGGTTGGGCCACTGAAGCTTTCTTT; CDR3: CASSKRTGWATEAFF
J: TRBJ2-7; V: TRBV6-5; size: NA; D: NA; DNA: TGTGCCAGCAGTTACGCGGCCGGGAGCTCCTACGAGCAGTACTTC; CDR3: CASSYAAGSSYEQYF
J: TRBJ1-3; V: TRBV2; size: NA; D: NA; DNA: TGTGCCAGCAGTGGTGGCAGGGCCGGAAACACCATATATTTT; CDR3: CASSGGRAGNTIYF
J: TRBJ2-7; V: TRBV6-1; size: NA; D: NA; DNA: TGTGCCAGCAGTCCCGGGACAACCTACGAGCAGTACTTC; CDR3: CASSPGTTYEQYF
J: TRBJ2-7; V: TRBV4-2; size: NA; D: NA; DNA: TGTGCCAGCAGCCCAAGCGGATTCCCATACGAGCAGTACTTC; CDR3: CASSPSGFPYEQYF
J: TRBJ1-5; V: TRBV2; size: NA; D: TRBD1; DNA: TGTGCCAGTAGCGGGACAGGGGGATGGGTCCGGGATCAGCCCCAGCATTTT; CDR3: CASSGTGGWVRDQPQHF
J: TRBJ2-1; V: TRBV5-1; size: once; D: TRBD2; DNA: TGCGCCAGCAGCGCCACACTAGCGGGAGTTCCAAATGAGCAGTTCTTC; CDR3: CASSATLAGVPNEQFF
J: TRBJ1-4; V: TRBV10-3; size: NA; D: TRBD1; DNA: TGTGCCATCAGGCCCGGGACAGGGACCTCTAATGAAAAACTGTTTTTT; CDR3: CAIRPGTGTSNEKLFF
J: TRBJ2-5; V: TRBV4-1; size: NA; D: NA; DNA: TGCGCCAGCAGCCAAGACAGGACTCGGGCCCAGTACTTC; CDR3: CASSQDRTRAQYF
J: TRBJ2-7; V: TRBV7-9; size: NA; D: TRBD1; DNA: TGTTCTACAACAGGGGCGGTCGGAGGCGAGCAGTACTTC; CDR3: CSTTGAVGGEQYF
J: TRBJ2-5; V: TRBV7-2; size: NA; D: TRBD1; DNA: TGTGCCAGCAGCTCAGACGGGACAGCCCGCCGGGAGACCCAGTACTTC; CDR3: CASSSDGTARRETQYF
J: TRBJ2-1; V: TRBV9; size: once; D: TRBD1; DNA: TGTGCCAGCAGCGGCTTGGACAGGGTCAATGAGCAGTTCTTC; CDR3: CASSGLDRVNEQFF
J: TRBJ1-4; V: TRBV28; size: NA; D: TRBD1; DNA: TGTGCCAGCAGTGGGGACGGGACAGATGAAAAACTGTTTTTT; CDR3: CASSGDGTDEKLFF
J: TRBJ2-5; V: TRBV5-5; size: NA; D: NA; DNA: TGTGCCAGCAGCCCTGGGATGAGGGGGGAGACCCAGTACTTC; CDR3: CASSPGMRGETQYF
J: TRBJ2-1; V: TRBV29-1; size: NA; D: TRBD2; DNA: TGCAGCGGGCGGGAGGGTTGGTACAATGAGCAGTTCTTC; CDR3: CSGREGWYNEQFF
J: TRBJ1-1; V: TRBV15; size: NA; D: NA; DNA: TGTGCCACCAGCAGGGGGTGGAGCGGTGGCACTGAAGCTTTCTTT; CDR3: CATSRGWSGGTEAFF
J: TRBJ2-1; V: TRBV6-5; size: once; D: NA; DNA: TGTGCCAGCAGTCGGGGCAATGAGCAGTTCTTC; CDR3: CASSRGNEQFF
J: TRBJ1-1; V: TRBV19; size: NA; D: NA; DNA: TGTGCCAGTGGCAGACAGGCTATAGGTGGGGCTTTCTTT; CDR3: CASGRQAIGGAFF
J: TRBJ1-2; V: TRBV6-1; size: NA; D: TRBD1; DNA: TGTGCCAGCAGTGTCCAGGGGGGAGGAAACACCTTC; CDR3: CASSVQGGGNTF
J: TRBJ2-2; V: TRBV7-6; size: NA; D: NA; DNA: TGTGCCAGCAGCCCCGACGGCGGGGTGGGAACCGGGGAGCTGTTTTTT; CDR3: CASSPDGGVGTGELFF
J: TRBJ2-2; V: TRBV18; size: NA; D: NA; DNA: TGTGCCAGCTCACCACAGACTCTAAGGTTCACCGGGGAGCTGTTTTTT; CDR3: CASSPQTLRFTGELFF
J: TRBJ2-7; V: TRBV5-6; size: once; D: NA; DNA: TGCGCCAGCAGCTTGGATCCGGTGTTCGGTGAAGAGCAGTACTTC; CDR3: CASSLDPVFGEEQYF